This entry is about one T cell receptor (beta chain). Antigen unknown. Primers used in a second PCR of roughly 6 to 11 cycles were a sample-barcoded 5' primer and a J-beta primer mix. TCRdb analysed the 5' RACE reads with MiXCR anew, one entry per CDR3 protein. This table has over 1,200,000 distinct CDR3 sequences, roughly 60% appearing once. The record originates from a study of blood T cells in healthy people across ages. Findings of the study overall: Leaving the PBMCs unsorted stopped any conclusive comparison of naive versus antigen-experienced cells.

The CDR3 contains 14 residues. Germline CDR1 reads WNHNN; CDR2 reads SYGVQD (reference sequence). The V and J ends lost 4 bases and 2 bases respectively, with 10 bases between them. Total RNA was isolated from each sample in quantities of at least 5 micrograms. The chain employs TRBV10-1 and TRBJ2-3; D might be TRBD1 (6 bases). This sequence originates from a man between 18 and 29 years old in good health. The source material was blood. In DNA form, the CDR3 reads TGCGCCAGCAGTGCTCAGGGGATCACAGATACGCAGTATTTT. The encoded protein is CASSAQGITDTQYF.